What follows describes a single T cell receptor beta chain. TCRdb ran MiXCR on the RT-PCR reads and lists one entry per CDR3 protein. The profile covers 700,000 to 800,000 distinct CDR3 sequences, with around 20% appearing a single time and approximately 11% taken by the ten largest. The sample comes from a study of response to subunit inactivated influenza vaccine. Germline assignment: CDR1 LGHNA and CDR2 YNFKEQ. Trimming took off 0 bases at V and 1 base at J, with 6 bases between the two ends. The CDR3 spans 14 residues. Specimen: PBMCs from blood, collected more than 4 days after vaccination. This rearrangement joins TRBV4-2 to TRBJ1-2; D is perhaps TRBD1 (5 bases). The TCR originated in a man aged 45-60 years who received an inactivated influenza vaccine. The CDR3 nucleotides read TGTGCCAGCAGCCAAGACAGGGTTAACTATGGCTACACCTTC. This translates into CASSQDRVNYGYTF.